A selection of T cell receptor beta chains follows, all from one sample in a study of shared clonotypes between healthy human individuals. Sequencing was performed with immunoSEQ multiplex PCR; in TCRdb, only in-frame clones are kept and a portion is missing. In the table there are roughly 2,300,000 clones, 92% of which are singletons. The sample consisted of naive CD4+ T cells from PBMCs. These TCRs come from a man between 18 and 35 years old in good health. Some clones in this sample may be carry-over from other donors' samples. Both conserved end residues are part of each CDR3. D genes are given only for firm matches. The size of a clone is reported for some rows only, either as once, few or many, or as a class for expanded clones.

abundance	d_gene	v_gene	j_gene	CDR3aa	CDR3nt
NA	NA	TRBV11-2	TRBJ2-7	CASSLGTDPYEQYF	TGTGCCAGCAGCTTGGGGACGGACCCCTACGAGCAGTACTTC
NA	TRBD2	TRBV28	TRBJ2-7	CASSLFAGGPYEQYF	TGTGCCAGCAGTTTATTTGCGGGAGGCCCCTACGAGCAGTACTTC
NA	NA	TRBV19	TRBJ2-3	CASSMTTGGADTQYF	TGTGCCAGTAGTATGACTACCGGAGGTGCAGATACGCAGTATTTT
NA	NA	TRBV14	TRBJ1-1	CASSLVPRTEAFF	TGTGCCAGCAGCCTGGTCCCTCGAACTGAAGCTTTCTTT
NA	NA	TRBV28	TRBJ2-7	CASSLRGRSSYEQYF	TGTGCCAGCAGTCTCAGGGGACGGAGCTCCTACGAGCAGTACTTC
NA	NA	TRBV6-5	TRBJ1-1	CASSYPGRAEAFF	TGTGCCAGCAGTTACCCCGGTAGGGCTGAAGCTTTCTTT
NA	TRBD1	TRBV9	TRBJ2-2	CASSPTRRDSGELFF	TGTGCCAGCAGCCCGACCCGAAGGGACAGCGGGGAGCTGTTTTTT
once	NA	TRBV10-3	TRBJ2-7	CAISRSDARQKYEQYF	TGTGCCATCAGTCGCTCCGACGCGCGACAGAAATACGAGCAGTACTTC
NA	TRBD2	TRBV5-4	TRBJ2-2	CASSFKPQREGDTGELFF	TGTGCCAGCAGCTTTAAACCCCAGCGGGAGGGCGACACCGGGGAGCTGTTTTTT
NA	NA	TRBV7-9	TRBJ1-2	CASSDPGGYGYTF	TGTGCCAGCAGCGACCCAGGCGGCTATGGCTACACCTTC
NA	NA	TRBV5-1	TRBJ2-1	CASSSWGQVEMHNEQFF	TGCGCCAGCAGCAGTTGGGGGCAGGTCGAGATGCACAATGAGCAGTTCTTC
NA	NA	TRBV6-1	TRBJ2-2	CANKMNTNTGELFF	TGTGCCAACAAAATGAATACGAACACCGGGGAGCTGTTTTTT
NA	NA	TRBV28	TRBJ2-6	CASSLLSLGSHNVLTF	TGTGCCAGCAGTTTATTAAGTCTCGGGTCTCACAACGTCCTGACTTTC
NA	NA	TRBV14	TRBJ1-1	CASSQDRPAMNTEAFF	TGTGCCAGCAGCCAAGATCGTCCAGCCATGAACACTGAAGCTTTCTTT
NA	NA	TRBV6-4	TRBJ1-1	CASSKEMNTEAFF	TGTGCCAGCAGTAAAGAGATGAACACTGAAGCTTTCTTT
few	TRBD1	TRBV4-3	TRBJ1-4	CASSQHRGINEKLFF	TGCGCCAGCAGCCAACACAGGGGGATTAATGAAAAACTGTTTTTT
NA	TRBD1	TRBV18	TRBJ2-3	CASSPGQVYTDTQYF	TGTGCCAGCTCACCAGGACAGGTGTACACAGATACGCAGTATTTT
NA	NA	TRBV2	TRBJ2-1	CASTKGRTGRNEQFF	TGTGCCAGCACCAAAGGAAGGACCGGTAGGAATGAGCAGTTCTTC
NA	NA	TRBV7-3	TRBJ2-7	CASSPTPFYEQYF	TGTGCCAGCAGCCCGACACCGTTCTACGAGCAGTACTTC
few	NA	TRBV27	TRBJ1-5	CASSPESSHQPQHF	TGTGCCAGCTCCCCAGAGTCGAGCCATCAGCCCCAGCATTTT
once	TRBD2	TRBV18	TRBJ2-7	CASSPLLAGVSHEQYF	TGTGCCAGCTCACCACTTCTAGCGGGAGTCAGCCACGAGCAGTACTTC
NA	NA	TRBV27	TRBJ1-1	CASSFGGGGTEAFF	TGTGCCAGCAGTTTCGGAGGGGGAGGAACTGAAGCTTTCTTT
NA	NA	TRBV7-6	TRBJ2-1	CASSLGPHNEQFF	TGTGCCAGCAGCCTGGGACCCCACAATGAGCAGTTCTTC
NA	NA	TRBV5-1	TRBJ2-3	CASSSQGPDTQYF	TGCGCCAGCAGCTCCCAGGGGCCAGATACGCAGTATTTT
NA	NA	TRBV19	TRBJ2-3	CASSSWTADTQYF	TGTGCCAGTAGTTCTTGGACAGCAGATACGCAGTATTTT
NA	NA	TRBV2	TRBJ2-7	CASSVNRPYEQYF	TGTGCCAGCAGTGTTAACAGACCCTACGAGCAGTACTTC
few	TRBD1	TRBV14	TRBJ1-5	CASSPDRVGPQHF	TGTGCCAGCAGCCCGGACAGGGTAGGGCCCCAGCATTTT
NA	NA	TRBV6-6	TRBJ1-5	CASKMTGDNQPQHF	TGTGCCAGCAAGATGACAGGTGATAATCAGCCCCAGCATTTT
NA	NA	TRBV11-3	TRBJ2-1	CASSTTGTRREQFF	TGTGCCAGCAGCACAACCGGGACTCGCCGTGAGCAGTTCTTC
NA	TRBD1	TRBV6-5	TRBJ1-1	CASSYSGTGNTEAFF	TGTGCCAGCAGTTACTCAGGGACAGGGAACACTGAAGCTTTCTTT
NA	NA	TRBV5-1	TRBJ1-2	CASSLRDTAASNYGYTF	TGCGCCAGCAGCTTACGGGACACCGCAGCTTCTAACTATGGCTACACCTTC
NA	NA	TRBV5-1	TRBJ2-2	CASSLQGESRTGELFF	TGCGCCAGCAGCTTGCAGGGCGAGTCTAGGACCGGGGAGCTGTTTTTT
NA	NA	TRBV7-2	TRBJ2-1	CASSPGYNEQFF	TGTGCCAGCAGCCCAGGGTACAATGAGCAGTTCTTC
NA	TRBD2	TRBV9	TRBJ2-7	CASSVGSSGSIEQYF	TGTGCCAGCAGCGTAGGTTCTAGCGGGAGCATCGAGCAGTACTTC
NA	NA	TRBV28	TRBJ2-3	CASSLEPDTQYF	TGTGCCAGCAGTTTAGAACCAGATACGCAGTATTTT
NA	TRBD2	TRBV9	TRBJ2-7	CASSVAGAGAPYEQYF	TGTGCCAGCAGCGTAGCTGGAGCGGGAGCCCCCTACGAGCAGTACTTC